A single sample is the source of the 17 T cell receptor beta chains below, sequenced in a study of blood T cell repertoires in COVID-19. Data came from immunoSEQ multiplex PCR; TCRdb stores just in-frame clones and leaves some out. The table has approximately 13,000 clones, roughly 80% seen once. The specimen was peripheral blood. The receptor set was obtained from a woman aged 55-69 years with acute or convalescent COVID-19.

This chain uses TRBV7-9 with TRBJ1-1; D is ambiguous. V shed 2 bases and J shed 1 base, with 8 bases lying between them. There are 14 residues in the CDR3. Germline CDR1 and CDR2: SEHNR and FQNEAQ (reference sequence). Here the CDR3 reads CASSLLSGNTEAFF. CDR3 bases: TGTGCCAGCAGCTTACTAAGCGGGAACACTGAAGCTTTCTTT.

This clone appeared a single time. The chain uses TRBV27 and TRBJ2-1, with D possibly TRBD1 on 6 matching bases. Per the germline V gene, CDR1 is MNHEY and CDR2 is SMNVEV (reference sequence). The CDR3 runs 12 residues. Trimming shortened V by 8 bases and J by 6 bases, and 11 bases separated the two germline ends. The CDR3 region is CASWDNPNEQFF. Written as DNA, the CDR3 is TGTGCCAGCTGGGACAACCCCAATGAGCAGTTCTTC.

The chain uses TRBV5-6 and TRBJ2-3; a weak D match, TRBD2 (6 bases). CDR1 and CDR2 from the germline V gene are SGHDT and YYEEEE. This CDR3 contains 15 residues. V was shortened by 2 bases and J by 0 bases, with 10 bases between the two germline ends. The CDR3 here is CASSLLTSSTDTQYF. CDR3 DNA: TGTGCCAGCAGCTTACTCACTAGCAGCACAGATACGCAGTATTTT.

This clone was detected a few times. J is TRBJ2-3 and V is TRBV5-1, with TRBD2 identical over 11 bases. Germline V gene lookup returns CDR1 SGHRS and CDR2 YFSETQ. V was pared by 4 bases and J by 9 bases, with 16 bases of the junction left unmatched. The CDR3 runs 17 residues. The CDR3 DNA follows: TGCGCCAGCAGCCCCGGGGCCGCTGGGACTAGCGGCGCCACGCAGTATTTT. This translates into CASSPGAAGTSGATQYF.

The chain joins TRBV7-9 to TRBJ2-3, with TRBD1 matching 9 bases. CDR3 length: 14 residues. CDR1 and CDR2 from the germline V gene are SEHNR and FQNEAQ (reference sequence). Unmatched junction bases numbered 2, after V lost 4 bases and J lost 3 bases. This CDR3 is CASSSDRGTDTQYF. For the CDR3, the DNA is TGTGCCAGCAGCTCGGACAGGGGAACAGATACGCAGTATTTT.

This clone was seen a single time. CDR3 residues: CASSDYRSYEQYF. DNA of the CDR3: TGCGCCAGCAGTGATTACAGATCCTACGAGCAGTACTTC. The V call is TRBV10-1, the J call TRBJ2-7; no clear D gene. V was clipped by 3 bases and J by 1 base, with 7 bases between them. This CDR3 is 13 amino acids long. Looked up from germline, CDR1 is WNHNN and CDR2 is SYGVQD (reference sequence).

This clone was seen a handful of times. The chain couples TRBV3-1 (or the pseudogene TRBV3-2) to TRBJ1-1, with a tentative D call TRBD1 (5 bases). The V gene lost 4 bases and the J gene lost 5 bases, with 11 bases spanning the gap. Germline V gene data show CDR1 as LGHDT and CDR2 as YNNKEL (reference sequence). The CDR3 consists of 13 residues. This CDR3 is CASSPAGFTEAFF. The CDR3 nucleotides are TGTGCCAGCAGCCCGGCAGGGTTTACTGAAGCTTTCTTT.

CDR3 nucleotides: TGCGCCAGCAGTGATGGGGACATGAACACTGAAGCTTTCTTT. This sequence encodes CASSDGDMNTEAFF. The chain recombines TRBV10-1 with TRBJ1-1, with a weak D call TRBD1 (6 bases). Germline CDR1 reads WNHNN; CDR2 reads SYGVQD (reference sequence). Trimming removed 3 bases from V and 0 bases from J, with 8 bases in between. The CDR3 covers 14 residues.

V is TRBV7-9 and J is TRBJ1-6, with no clear D. Trimming removed 0 bases from V and 4 bases from J, with 10 bases in between. Germline-derived CDR1 and CDR2 are SEHNR and FQNEAQ (reference sequence). The CDR3 runs to 16 residues. The CDR3 reads CASSLAQPAYNSPLHF. DNA for the CDR3: TGTGCCAGCAGCTTAGCGCAGCCAGCGTATAATTCACCCCTCCACTTT.

The chain employs TRBV2 and TRBJ2-1; D is undetermined. The CDR3 extends over 14 amino acids. The ends were cut back, 3 bases at V and 9 bases at J, with 15 bases in the middle. Per the germline V gene, CDR1 is SNHLY and CDR2 is FYNNEI. The CDR3 DNA reads TGTGCCAGCAGTGACTTAGCCCTGATTATTGAGCAGTTCTTC. This translates into CASSDLALIIEQFF. The whole variable domain, remainder taken from reference TRBV2 and TRBJ2-1, is EPEVTQTPSHQVTQMGQEVILRCVPISNHLYFYWYRQILGQKVEFLVSFYNNEISEKSEIFDDQFSVERPDGSNFTLKIRSTKLEDSAMYFCASSDLALIIEQFFGPGTRLTVL.

A single count supports this clone. The chain links TRBV11-2 to TRBJ2-7, with 11 nucleotides matching TRBD1. The germline V gene encodes CDR1 SGHAT and CDR2 FQNNGV. V shed 5 bases and J 4 bases; nucleotides not matched to a gene: 10. CDR3 length: 16 amino acids. The CDR3 region has the DNA TGTGCCAGCAGCCCCAGCCCGGGACAGGGGGTTTACGAGCAGTACTTC. Its translation is CASSPSPGQGVYEQYF.

The chain uses TRBV11-2 and TRBJ1-4; no definite D call. The germline V gene encodes CDR1 SGHAT and CDR2 FQNNGV. Trimming pared 4 bases from V and 8 bases from J, leaving 11 bases between. The CDR3 contains 13 residues. In nucleotides, the CDR3 is TGTGCCAGCAGCTCCGAACCTGAGGAAAAACTGTTTTTT. Protein product: CASSSEPEEKLFF.

This clone is medium-sized in the sample. This sequence joins TRBV2 and TRBJ2-2; 7 nucleotides align to TRBD2. The V and J ends lost 1 base and 4 bases, in that order; junction bases with no gene match: 3. The CDR3 covers 15 residues. In germline, CDR1 is SNHLY, CDR2 FYNNEI. The CDR3 DNA sequence: TGTGCCAGCAGTGAAGACGGCGGGAGCACCGGGGAGCTGTTTTTT. This sequence encodes CASSEDGGSTGELFF.

V is TRBV29-1 and J is TRBJ2-7, with 7 positions matching TRBD1. Germline V gives CDR1 SQVTM, CDR2 ANQGSEA. CDR3 length: 15 amino acids. The V and J ends lost 2 bases and 2 bases, in that order; junction bases with no gene match: 9. CDR3 region: CSVETRQGRPYEQYF. The CDR3 DNA sequence: TGCAGCGTTGAAACCCGACAGGGACGTCCCTACGAGCAGTACTTC.

The chain uses TRBV19 and TRBJ1-3; 12 bases agree with TRBD1. The germline V gene encodes CDR1 LNHDA and CDR2 SQIVND (reference sequence). This CDR3 has 16 amino acids. V lost 9 bases and J lost 4; bases outside the gene matches: 10. Here the CDR3 reads CARSPGQGAPGNTIYF. The CDR3, as DNA: TGTGCCAGGAGCCCGGGACAGGGGGCTCCCGGAAACACCATATATTTT.

This clone has only a few counts. The V gene is TRBV5-1, the J gene TRBJ1-1, with D tentatively TRBD1 (5 bases). The CDR3 sequence is 17 residues long. The V end was cut by 2 bases, the J end by 4 bases, with 21 bases between. Looked up from germline, CDR1 is SGHRS and CDR2 is YFSETQ. The CDR3 loop is CASSFIYGGGSSTEAFF. For the CDR3, the DNA is TGCGCCAGCAGCTTTATATATGGCGGGGGTTCTTCCACTGAAGCTTTCTTT.

This clone was recorded a few times. CDR3 sequence (DNA): TGTGCCAGCAGTAACACAGGGGGTCGGTGGGAGACCCAGTACTTC. It specifies CASSNTGGRWETQYF. The chain carries TRBV3-1 (or the pseudogene TRBV3-2) and TRBJ2-5; 8 nucleotides agree with TRBD1. V trimming: 6 bases; J trimming: 5 bases; junction bases outside the gene matches: 11. This CDR3 is built from 15 residues. Germline V gene sequence: CDR1 LGHDT, CDR2 YNNKEL (reference sequence).